Given below is one TCR beta chain in context. The data were taken from a study of T cell clones after liver transplantation. With 0 bases removed from V and 5 bases from J, the gap between germline ends came to 13 bases. Germline lookup yields CDR1 MDHEN and CDR2 SYDVKM. The CDR3 extends over 15 amino acids. Here immunoSEQ multiplex PCR was the method, and the copy in TCRdb shows in-frame clones only, minus some. This sample carries just over 60,000 clones, over 55% of them seen once, and the ten largest clones take approximately 15%. The receptor was isolated from a human donor who received a liver transplant. The genes are TRBV28 and TRBJ1-1, with unresolved D. Sequencing used CD4+ T cells from blood, obtained before liver transplant. The chain's CDR3 is CASSLWRGLETEAFF. Here the CDR3 DNA reads TGTGCCAGCAGTTTATGGAGAGGGCTAGAGACTGAAGCTTTCTTT.